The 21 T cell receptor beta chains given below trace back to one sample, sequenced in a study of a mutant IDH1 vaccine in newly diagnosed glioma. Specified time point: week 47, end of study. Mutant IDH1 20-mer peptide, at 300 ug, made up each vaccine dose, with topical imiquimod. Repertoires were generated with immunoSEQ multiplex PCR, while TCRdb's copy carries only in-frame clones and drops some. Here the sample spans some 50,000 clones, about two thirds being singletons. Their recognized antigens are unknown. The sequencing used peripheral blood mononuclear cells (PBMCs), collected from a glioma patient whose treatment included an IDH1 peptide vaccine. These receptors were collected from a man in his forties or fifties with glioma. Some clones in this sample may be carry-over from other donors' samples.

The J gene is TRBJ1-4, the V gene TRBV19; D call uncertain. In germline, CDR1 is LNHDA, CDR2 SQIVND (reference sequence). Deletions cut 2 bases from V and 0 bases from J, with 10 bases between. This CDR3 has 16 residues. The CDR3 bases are TGTGCCAGTAGTATACCGACTCCGACAACTAATGAAAAACTGTTTTTT. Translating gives CASSIPTPTTNEKLFF. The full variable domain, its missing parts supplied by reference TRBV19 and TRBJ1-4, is DGGITQSPKYLFRKEGQNVTLSCEQNLNHDAMYWYRQDPGQGLRLIYYSQIVNDFQKGDIAEGYSVSREKKESFPLTVTSAQKNPTAFYLCASSIPTPTTNEKLFFGSGTQLSVL.

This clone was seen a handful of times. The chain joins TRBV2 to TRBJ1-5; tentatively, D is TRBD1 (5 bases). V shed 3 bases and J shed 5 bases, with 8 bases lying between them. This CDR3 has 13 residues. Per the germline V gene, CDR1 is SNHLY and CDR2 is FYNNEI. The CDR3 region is CASSEWGDQPQHF. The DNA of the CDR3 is TGTGCCAGCAGTGAGTGGGGGGATCAGCCCCAGCATTTT.

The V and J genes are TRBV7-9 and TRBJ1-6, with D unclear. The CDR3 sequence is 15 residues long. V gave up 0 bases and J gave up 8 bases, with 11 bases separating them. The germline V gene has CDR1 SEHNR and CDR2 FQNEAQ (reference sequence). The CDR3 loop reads CASSLAALGDSPLHF. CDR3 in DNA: TGTGCCAGCAGCTTAGCGGCCCTAGGTGATTCACCCCTCCACTTT.

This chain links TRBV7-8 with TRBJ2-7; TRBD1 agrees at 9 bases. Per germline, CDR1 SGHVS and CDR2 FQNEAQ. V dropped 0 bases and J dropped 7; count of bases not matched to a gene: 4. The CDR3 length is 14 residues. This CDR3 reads CASSLAQGAVEQYF. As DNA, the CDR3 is TGTGCCAGCAGCTTAGCACAGGGGGCGGTAGAGCAGTACTTC.

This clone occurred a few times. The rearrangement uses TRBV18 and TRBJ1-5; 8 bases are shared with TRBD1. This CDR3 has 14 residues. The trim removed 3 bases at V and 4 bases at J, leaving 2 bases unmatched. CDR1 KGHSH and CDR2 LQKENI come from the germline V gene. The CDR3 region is CASSPDRANQPQHF. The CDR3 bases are TGTGCCAGCTCACCGGACAGGGCGAATCAGCCCCAGCATTTT.

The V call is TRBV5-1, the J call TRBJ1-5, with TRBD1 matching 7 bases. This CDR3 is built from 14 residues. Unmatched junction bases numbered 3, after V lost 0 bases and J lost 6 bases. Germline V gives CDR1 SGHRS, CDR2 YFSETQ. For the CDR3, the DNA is TGCGCCAGCAGCTTGGACAGGGGAGGTCAGCCCCAGCATTTT. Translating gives CASSLDRGGQPQHF.

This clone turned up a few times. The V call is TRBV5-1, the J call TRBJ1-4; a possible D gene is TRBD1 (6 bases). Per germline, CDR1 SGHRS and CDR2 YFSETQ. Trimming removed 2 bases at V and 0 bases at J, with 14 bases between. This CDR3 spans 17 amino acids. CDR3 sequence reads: CASSLGGTTATNEKLFF. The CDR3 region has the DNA TGCGCCAGCAGCTTAGGGGGTACCACCGCAACTAATGAAAAACTGTTTTTT.

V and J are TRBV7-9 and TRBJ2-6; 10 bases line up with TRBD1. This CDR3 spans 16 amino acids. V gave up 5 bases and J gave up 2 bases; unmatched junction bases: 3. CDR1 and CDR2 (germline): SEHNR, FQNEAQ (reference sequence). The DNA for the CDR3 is TGTGCCAGCAGCGGGACAGGGGTAGCTGGGGCCAACGTCCTGACTTTC. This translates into CASSGTGVAGANVLTF.

The CDR3 protein is CASSENRVSLNEQFF. Written as DNA, the CDR3 is TGTGCCAGCAGCGAAAACCGGGTCAGCCTGAATGAGCAGTTCTTC. This rearrangement joins TRBV9 to TRBJ2-1; no firm D call. CDR1 is SGDLS and CDR2 is YYNGEE in the germline V gene. The CDR3 consists of 15 residues. V was pared by 3 bases and J by 7 bases, with 17 bases between.

The CDR3 region is CASRLTGTDTQYF. The CDR3 coding sequence is TGTGCCAGCAGATTGACAGGCACAGATACGCAGTATTTT. The chain is built from TRBV6-5 and TRBJ2-3, with D possibly TRBD1 on 5 matching bases. Germline assignment: CDR1 MNHEY and CDR2 SVGAGI. This CDR3 is built from 13 residues. V was clipped by 6 bases and J by 1 base, with 8 bases between them.

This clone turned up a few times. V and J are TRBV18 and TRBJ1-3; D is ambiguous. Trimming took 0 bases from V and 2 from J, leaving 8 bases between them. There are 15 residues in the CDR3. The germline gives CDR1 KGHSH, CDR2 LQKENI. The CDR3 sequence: CASSPPSSTGNTIYF. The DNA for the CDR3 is TGTGCCAGCTCACCACCGTCCTCCACTGGAAACACCATATATTTT.

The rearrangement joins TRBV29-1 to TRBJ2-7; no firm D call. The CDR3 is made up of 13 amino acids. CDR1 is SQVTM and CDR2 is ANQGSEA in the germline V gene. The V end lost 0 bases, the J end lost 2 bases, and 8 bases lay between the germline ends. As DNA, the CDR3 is TGCAGCGTTGAAGATGGGTATACCTACGAGCAGTACTTC. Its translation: CSVEDGYTYEQYF.

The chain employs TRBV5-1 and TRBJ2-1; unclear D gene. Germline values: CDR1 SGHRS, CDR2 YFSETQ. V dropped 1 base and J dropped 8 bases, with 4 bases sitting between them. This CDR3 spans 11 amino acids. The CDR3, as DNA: TGCGCCAGCAGCTTGATAGATGAGCAGTTCTTC. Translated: CASSLIDEQFF.

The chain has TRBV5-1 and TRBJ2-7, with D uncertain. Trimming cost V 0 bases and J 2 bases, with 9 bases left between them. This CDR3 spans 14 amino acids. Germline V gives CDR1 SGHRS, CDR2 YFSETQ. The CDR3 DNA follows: TGCGCCAGCAGCTTGGGATGGGATACCTACGAGCAGTACTTC. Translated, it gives CASSLGWDTYEQYF.

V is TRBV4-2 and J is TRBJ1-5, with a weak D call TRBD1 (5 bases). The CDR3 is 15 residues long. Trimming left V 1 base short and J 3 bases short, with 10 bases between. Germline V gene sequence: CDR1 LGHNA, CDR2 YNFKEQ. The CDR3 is CASSQVGQANQPQHF. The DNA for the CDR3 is TGTGCCAGCAGCCAAGTGGGGCAGGCCAATCAGCCCCAGCATTTT.

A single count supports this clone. The DNA of the CDR3 is TGTGCCAGCAGTAAACGGGACACCACAGATACGCAGTATTTT. It codes for CASSKRDTTDTQYF. The rearrangement joins TRBV2 to TRBJ2-3, with D perhaps TRBD1 (6 bases). The CDR3 totals 14 residues. The germline V gene encodes CDR1 SNHLY and CDR2 FYNNEI. V was trimmed by 5 bases and J by 2 bases, leaving 11 bases between them.

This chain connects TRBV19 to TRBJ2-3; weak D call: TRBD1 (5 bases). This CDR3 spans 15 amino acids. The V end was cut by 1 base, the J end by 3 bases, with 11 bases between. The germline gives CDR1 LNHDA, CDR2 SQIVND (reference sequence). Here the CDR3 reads CASSIVRTRTDTQYF. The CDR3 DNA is TGTGCCAGTAGTATAGTTCGGACAAGGACAGATACGCAGTATTTT.

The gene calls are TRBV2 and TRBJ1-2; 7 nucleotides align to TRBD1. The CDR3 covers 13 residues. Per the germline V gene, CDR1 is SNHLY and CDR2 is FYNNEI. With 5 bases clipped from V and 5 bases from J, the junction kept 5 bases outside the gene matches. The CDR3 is CASSSGTEYGYTF. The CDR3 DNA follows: TGTGCCAGCAGTTCCGGGACAGAGTATGGCTACACCTTC.

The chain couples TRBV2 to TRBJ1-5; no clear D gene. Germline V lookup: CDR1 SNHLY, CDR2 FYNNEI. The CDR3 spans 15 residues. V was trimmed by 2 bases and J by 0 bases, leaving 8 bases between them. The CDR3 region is CASSERVVSNQPQHF. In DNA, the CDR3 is TGTGCCAGCAGTGAAAGGGTCGTTAGCAATCAGCCCCAGCATTTT.

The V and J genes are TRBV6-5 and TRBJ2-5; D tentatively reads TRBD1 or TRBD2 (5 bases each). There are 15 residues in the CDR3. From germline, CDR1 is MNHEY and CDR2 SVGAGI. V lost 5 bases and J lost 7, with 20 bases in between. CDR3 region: CASSISGATSGTQYF. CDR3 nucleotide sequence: TGTGCCAGCAGTATCTCCGGGGCTACCTCGGGGACCCAGTACTTC.

The CDR3 nucleotides are TGTGCCAGCACCGCGGGACAGGGGACGGAGCCCCAGCATTTT. It encodes CASTAGQGTEPQHF. J is TRBJ1-5 and V is TRBV27, with 10 bases fitting TRBD1. CDR1 is MNHEY and CDR2 is SMNVEV in the germline V gene (reference sequence). With V trimmed by 7 bases and J by 8 bases, 8 bases remained unmatched. The CDR3 consists of 14 residues.